The 7 T cell receptor beta chains reported below all come from one sample, sequenced in a study of OX40 agonist ivuxolimab in advanced cancers. Libraries were constructed by the immunoSEQ multiplex PCR assay. TCRdb provides this immuneACCESS table in a form limited to in-frame rearrangements. Some clones are lacking; in checked studies, under half of them reflect an unresolved V gene, and why the rest are absent is not known. Across this sample there are under 100,000 clones, with roughly nine tenths seen only once. Together, the top ten hold 2% to 3% of the sample. Specimen: CD4+ or CD8+ T cells sorted from blood, collected in a trial of the OX40 agonist ivuxolimab. These TCRs come from an adult with an advanced solid tumor such as melanoma, head and neck, liver or kidney cancer.

This clone was detected once. The chain carries TRBV7-9 and TRBJ2-7; possible D gene TRBD2, 5 bases. The CDR3 loop spans 12 amino acids. Trimming pared 11 bases from V and 5 bases from J, leaving 16 bases between. The germline gives CDR1 SEHNR, CDR2 FQNEAQ (reference sequence). The chain's CDR3 is CAVIRELDEQYF. CDR3 DNA: TGTGCCGTCATTCGGGAACTGGACGAGCAGTACTTC.

The chain is built from TRBV5-1 and TRBJ2-7; 7 bases line up with TRBD1. The germline V gene encodes CDR1 SGHRS and CDR2 YFSETQ. This CDR3 has 16 amino acids. The V segment lost 0 bases and the J segment 5 bases; nucleotides outside the gene matches: 11. CDR3 sequence: CASSLGRGTSLNEQYF. In nucleotides, the CDR3 is TGCGCCAGCAGCTTGGGCAGGGGGACCTCTCTGAACGAGCAGTACTTC.

J is TRBJ2-3 and V is TRBV14, with TRBD2 matching 10 bases. V shed 1 base and J 6 bases; nucleotides not matched to a gene: 13. This CDR3 spans 18 amino acids. CDR1 and CDR2 (germline): SGHDN, FVKESK. Here the CDR3 reads CASSQVKASGSSGDTQYF. The CDR3 DNA follows: TGTGCCAGCAGCCAAGTCAAGGCTAGCGGGAGCTCAGGGGATACGCAGTATTTT.

This chain joins TRBV6-1 and TRBJ2-3; D perhaps matches TRBD2 (5 bases). The ends were cut back, 8 bases at V and 7 bases at J, with 22 bases in the middle. Germline assignment: CDR1 MNHNS and CDR2 SASEGT. This CDR3 has 15 amino acids. Here the CDR3 DNA reads TGTGCCAGCTGCAGAGGGTTGGGTCTCTCTCATACGCAGTATTTT. It yields the protein CASCRGLGLSHTQYF.

The chain recombines TRBV30 with TRBJ2-7; D might be TRBD1 (5 bases). Trimming stripped 1 base from V and 2 bases from J, with 9 bases between. The CDR3 runs to 13 residues. Per germline, CDR1 GTSNPN and CDR2 SVGIG (reference sequence). CDR3 DNA sequence: TGTGCCTGGAGTGCAGGGCAAACCTACGAGCAGTACTTC. It is translated as CAWSAGQTYEQYF.

V usage is TRBV5-6 and J usage is TRBJ1-3; D might be TRBD1 (5 bases). The V end was cut by 4 bases, the J end by 0 bases, with 14 bases between. The CDR3 length is 16 residues. Germline CDR1 is SGHDT and CDR2 is YYEEEE. CDR3 region: CASSPKGPNSGNTIYF. CDR3 in DNA: TGTGCCAGCAGCCCTAAGGGACCGAACTCTGGAAACACCATATATTTT.

The V call is TRBV19, the J call TRBJ2-3; weak D call: TRBD2 (5 bases). In germline, CDR1 is LNHDA, CDR2 SQIVND (reference sequence). V was pared by 6 bases and J by 3 bases, with 16 bases between. The CDR3 has 15 residues. The CDR3 region is CASSSGGLTTDTQYF. The CDR3, as DNA: TGTGCCAGTAGCTCGGGCGGACTCACGACAGATACGCAGTATTTT.